The 22 T cell receptor beta chains reported below all come from one sample, sequenced in a study of immune characterization of retroperitoneal liposarcoma. Each CDR3 protein gets one entry after TCRdb re-called the PCR reads with MiXCR. The repertoire has roughly 9,300 distinct CDR3 sequences, less than 40% of them found once; the top ten carry under 30%. Specimen: tumor tissue. The receptor set was obtained from a male donor with retroperitoneal liposarcoma.

This clonotype was detected many times. V gene TRBV11-1 combines with J gene TRBJ2-1; TRBD1 matches at 7 bases. This CDR3 has 15 residues. The V gene end was trimmed by 6 bases and the J gene end by 12 bases; junction bases not matched to a gene: 17. The V gene's germline CDR1 is SGHAT and CDR2 FQDESV (reference sequence). The CDR3 DNA reads as TGTGCCAGCAGTTTTGGGACAGCCCTTCTCCTTAGGCAGTTCTTC. As protein: CASSFGTALLLRQFF.

The V gene is TRBV27, the J gene TRBJ2-1, with 7 bases fitting TRBD1. Germline trimming cut 5 bases from V and 5 bases from J; bases unmatched to any gene: 3. Germline-derived CDR1 and CDR2 are MNHEY and SMNVEV (reference sequence). This CDR3 is 13 amino acids long. The CDR3 DNA reads as TGTGCCAGCAGTCCCGGGACAGACAATGAGCAGTTCTTC. It is translated as CASSPGTDNEQFF.

This clonotype ranks as medium-sized (0.01 to 0.1%). Written as DNA, the CDR3 is TGTGCCAGCAGTAAAGGGGGGGCTTTCAAGGAGACCCAGTACTTC. Amino acids: CASSKGGAFKETQYF. V and J are TRBV7-9 and TRBJ2-5, with D perhaps matching TRBD2 (7 bases). The ends were cut back, 6 bases at V and 5 bases at J, with 19 bases in the middle. Looked up from germline, CDR1 is SEHNR and CDR2 is FQNEAQ (reference sequence). This CDR3 comprises 15 residues.

This clonotype was recorded at least ten times. The V and J genes are TRBV10-2 and TRBJ2-5; maybe TRBD2 (6 bases). CDR1 is WSHSY and CDR2 is SAAADI in the germline V gene. This CDR3 is 15 amino acids long. Trimming left V 6 bases short and J 4 bases short, with 18 bases between. The CDR3 DNA reads as TGCGCCAGCAGCGGTGACTCAGGCGGGGCAGAGACCCAGTACTTC. It translates to CASSGDSGGAETQYF.

About this clonotype: A much larger clone differs by one base, so this may be a read error. The chain combines TRBV6-1 with TRBJ2-1; D possibly uses TRBD1 or TRBD2 (6 bases each). The CDR3 totals 14 residues. The germline gives CDR1 MNHNS, CDR2 SASEGT. In DNA form, the CDR3 reads TGTGCCAGCAGCCGGGCAGGGGCGCGGGATGAGCAGTTATTC. Translated, it gives CASSRAGARDEQLF.

The V and J genes are TRBV7-8 and TRBJ1-2; tentative D call: TRBD1 (5 bases). V lost 1 base and J lost 4, with 22 bases in between. CDR1 is SGHVS, CDR2 FQNEAQ, per germline. The CDR3 covers 18 residues. CDR3 in DNA: TGTGCCAGCAGCTTAGTGGGGCAAGGGAGCCCTTCTAGCTATGGCTACACCTTC. This gives the protein CASSLVGQGSPSSYGYTF.

The chain recombines TRBV6-1 with TRBJ2-6; no firm D call. Trimming left V 2 bases short and J 0 bases short, with 8 bases between. Germline values: CDR1 MNHNS, CDR2 SASEGT. The CDR3 length is 16 residues. The CDR3 reads CASSESRASGANVLTF. The CDR3 nucleotides are TGTGCCAGCAGTGAATCAAGGGCCTCTGGGGCCAACGTCCTGACTTTC.

This clonotype was detected a few times. V usage is TRBV6-6 and J usage is TRBJ2-5; D is uncertain. The J call is uncertain, as TRBJ2-1 better fits the DNA end. This CDR3 spans 14 amino acids. Germline V gene lookup returns CDR1 MNHNY and CDR2 SVGAGI (reference sequence). CDR3 in amino acids: CASSYSPGAATQFF. The CDR3 nucleotides read TGTGCCAGCAGTTACTCGCCAGGTGCCGCGACCCAGTTCTTC.

The chain couples TRBV27 to TRBJ2-3; the D is unclear. Germline values: CDR1 MNHEY, CDR2 SMNVEV (reference sequence). The CDR3 runs to 13 residues. V lost 2 bases, J lost 2 bases, and 5 bases lay in between. The CDR3 DNA is TGTGCCAGCAGTTTACGACTCACAGATACGCAGTATTTT. Protein product: CASSLRLTDTQYF.

By share, this clonotype counts as medium-sized. The chain joins TRBV6-6 to TRBJ2-2; 9 positions match TRBD1. The V gene end was trimmed by 4 bases and the J gene end by 4 bases; junction bases not matched to a gene: 7. This CDR3 spans 16 amino acids. Germline CDR1 reads MNHNY; CDR2 reads SVGAGI (reference sequence). The CDR3 spells CASSSGQGIGTGELFF. The CDR3 DNA is TGTGCCAGCAGTTCCGGACAGGGGATCGGCACCGGGGAGCTGTTTTTT.

This rearrangement joins TRBV7-2 to TRBJ1-2; a weak D match, TRBD1 (5 bases). Per the germline V gene, CDR1 is SGHTA and CDR2 is FQGNSA. The V end lost 0 bases, the J end lost 8 bases, and 16 bases lay between the germline ends. This CDR3 contains 15 residues. DNA for the CDR3: TGTGCCAGCAGCTTAGCGCTTCGGAAGGGGTTGGGCTACACCTTC. This translates into CASSLALRKGLGYTF.

This clonotype was recorded many times. The chain employs TRBV7-6 and TRBJ2-1; TRBD1 agrees at 11 bases. Germline CDR1 is SGHVS and CDR2 is FNYEAQ. This CDR3 comprises 16 residues. V gave up 5 bases and J gave up 6 bases; unmatched junction bases: 9. Here the CDR3 DNA reads TGTGCCAGCAGCCCAAGGCCGGGACAGGGGGGCAATGAGCAGTTCTTC. This gives the protein CASSPRPGQGGNEQFF.

The V gene is TRBV10-1, the J gene TRBJ2-5; possibly TRBD1 or TRBD2 for D (5 bases each). The end of the DNA aligns better with TRBJ2-7, so the J call may be wrong. CDR1 and CDR2 (germline): WNHNN, SYGVQD (reference sequence). This CDR3 has 14 amino acids. The CDR3 coding sequence is TGCGCCAGCAGTCCCCGGGACCGACCCTACGAGCAGTACTTC. Translation gives CASSPRDRPYEQYF.

This clonotype was seen ten or more times. The V gene is TRBV11-1, the J gene TRBJ1-1; D is possibly TRBD1 (6 bases). V shed 5 bases and J shed 7 bases, with 11 bases lying between them. In germline, CDR1 is SGHAT, CDR2 FQDESV (reference sequence). CDR3 length: 12 residues. The CDR3 nucleotides are TGTGCCAGCAGCCTGGGACAACTTGAAGCTTTCTTT. Protein sequence: CASSLGQLEAFF.

This chain links TRBV11-1 with TRBJ2-1; unclear D gene. The closer fit of TRBJ2-7 to the DNA end suggests the J call may be wrong. CDR1 and CDR2 (germline): SGHAT, FQDESV (reference sequence). The CDR3 length is 15 residues. This CDR3 is CASSLQGDLRNEQYF. CDR3 nucleotide sequence: TGTGCCAGCAGCTTACAAGGTGATCTCAGAAATGAGCAGTACTTC.

This clonotype was counted many times. DNA of the CDR3: TGTGCCAGCAGCCTCGGGCGAAACAGGGCAACAGAGACCCAGTACTTC. It specifies CASSLGRNRATETQYF. The chain has TRBV7-2 and TRBJ2-4; a possible D gene is TRBD1 (6 bases). The J call could be wrong; TRBJ2-5 is a better fit for the DNA end. CDR3 length equals 16 residues. The germline gives CDR1 SGHTA, CDR2 FQGNSA.

This chain links TRBV28 with TRBJ2-1, with D hard to call. This CDR3 has 12 amino acids. Looked up from germline, CDR1 is MDHEN and CDR2 is SYDVKM. V was shortened by 4 bases and J by 10 bases, with 11 bases between the two germline ends. Written as DNA, the CDR3 is TGTGCCAGCAGTTCCAGAAGATACGAGCAGTTCTTC. The encoded protein is CASSSRRYEQFF.

This clonotype was counted only a few times. The gene calls are TRBV27 and TRBJ2-7; D is unresolved. The CDR3 length is 14 residues. Looked up from germline, CDR1 is MNHEY and CDR2 is SMNVEV (reference sequence). The V gene lost 9 bases and the J gene lost 3 bases, with 18 bases spanning the gap. CDR3 DNA: TGTGCCAGTAGCCGGGCGCGTTCGGGCTACGAGCAGTACTTC. Its protein is CASSRARSGYEQYF.

This clonotype was detected only once. The chain employs TRBV7-8 and TRBJ2-1, with TRBD1 identical over 9 bases. The J call is uncertain, as TRBJ2-7 better fits the DNA end. Germline CDR1 SGHVS, CDR2 FQNEAQ. There are 14 residues in the CDR3. This CDR3 is CASSMGQGGYEQYF. The CDR3 coding sequence is TGTGCCAGCAGCATGGGACAGGGTGGCTACGAGCAGTACTTC.

A note on this clonotype: The CDR3 carries no conserved terminal phenylalanine or tryptophan, so it likely arises from a read error. The chain has TRBV6-1 and TRBJ2-5; D remains ambiguous. Germline assignment: CDR1 MNHNS and CDR2 SASEGT. CDR3 length: 14 amino acids. The V end lost 3 bases, the J end lost 5 bases, and 13 bases lay between the germline ends. The CDR3 DNA sequence: TGTGCCAGCAGTGATCTTGGGCCTGGGGAGACCCAGTACTTA. This gives the protein CASSDLGPGETQYL.

The chain joins TRBV28 to TRBJ1-2; no clear D gene. CDR1 is MDHEN and CDR2 is SYDVKM in the germline V gene. Trimming pared 3 bases from V and 5 bases from J, leaving 19 bases between. This CDR3 region has 16 residues. The CDR3 sequence is CASSLFRVGSGYGYTF. The CDR3, as DNA: TGTGCCAGCAGTTTGTTTCGCGTTGGCAGCGGATATGGCTACACCTTC.

The V gene is TRBV12-3 or TRBV12-4, the J gene TRBJ2-1, with D tentatively TRBD1 (7 bases). This CDR3 has 14 residues. V was shortened by 3 bases and J by 10 bases, with 16 bases between the two germline ends. The CDR3 coding sequence is TGTGCCAGCAGTTTCCAGGGGGGTTACTACGAGCAGTTCTTC. Its translation: CASSFQGGYYEQFF.